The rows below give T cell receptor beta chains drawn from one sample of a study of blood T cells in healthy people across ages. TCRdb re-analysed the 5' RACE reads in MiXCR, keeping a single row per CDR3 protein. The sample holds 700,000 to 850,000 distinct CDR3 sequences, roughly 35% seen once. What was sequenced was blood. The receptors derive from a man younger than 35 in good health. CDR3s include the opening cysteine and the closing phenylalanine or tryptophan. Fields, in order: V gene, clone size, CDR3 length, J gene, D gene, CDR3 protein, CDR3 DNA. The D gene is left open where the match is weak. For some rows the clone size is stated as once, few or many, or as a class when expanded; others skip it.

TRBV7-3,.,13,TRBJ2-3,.,CASSLRITGTQYF,TGTGCCAGCAGCTTAAGGATCACAGGTACGCAGTATTTT
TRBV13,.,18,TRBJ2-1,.,CASTTRRTSFSSYNEQFF,TGTGCCAGCACCACAAGGCGGACTTCTTTCAGCTCCTACAATGAGCAGTTCTTC
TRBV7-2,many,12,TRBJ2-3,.,CASRVGSDTQYF,TGTGCCAGCAGAGTGGGGTCAGACACGCAGTATTTT
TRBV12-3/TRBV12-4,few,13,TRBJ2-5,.,CASTLTSQETQYF,TGTGCCAGCACCTTGACTTCGCAAGAGACCCAGTACTTC
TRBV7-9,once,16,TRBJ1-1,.,CASSFQKIPTNTEAFF,TGTGCCAGCAGCTTTCAGAAAATACCGACTAACACTGAAGCTTTCTTT
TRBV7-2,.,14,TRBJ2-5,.,CASSRYGTQETQYF,TGTGCCAGCAGCCGATACGGCACTCAAGAGACCCAGTACTTC
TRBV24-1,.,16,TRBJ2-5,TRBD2,CATSDATSGGYNEQYF,TGTGCCACCAGTGATGCAACTAGCGGGGGTTACAATGAGCAGTACTTC
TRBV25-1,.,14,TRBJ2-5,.,CASSPGGHVETQYF,TGTGCCAGCAGCCCCGGGGGGCATGTGGAGACCCAGTACTTC
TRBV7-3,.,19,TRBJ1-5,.,CASSLKRVQGIYSNQPQHF,TGTGCCAGCAGCTTAAAGCGGGTTCAGGGCATCTATAGCAATCAGCCCCAGCATTTT
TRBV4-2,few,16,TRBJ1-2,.,CASSQEGGAGNYGYTF,TGTGCCAGCAGCCAAGAGGGGGGGGCCGGGAACTATGGCTACACCTTC
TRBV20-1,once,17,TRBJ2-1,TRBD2,CSARAPGERGYQETQFF,TGCAGTGCTAGAGCTCCCGGCGAGCGGGGTTACCAAGAGACCCAGTTCTTC
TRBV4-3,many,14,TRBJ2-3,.,CASSLSRGTDTQYF,TGTGCCAGCAGCTTGTCCCGGGGCACAGATACGCAGTATTTT
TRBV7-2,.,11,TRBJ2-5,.,CASSNPREQYF,TGTGCCAGCAGCAACCCGAGGGAGCAGTACTTC
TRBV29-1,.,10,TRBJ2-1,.,CSATSSLQFF,TGCAGCGCCACTAGCTCCCTGCAGTTCTTC
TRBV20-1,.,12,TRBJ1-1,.,CSARTDGAEAFF,TGCAGTGCTAGAACAGACGGGGCTGAAGCTTTCTTT